This T cell receptor beta chain came from a study of identical twins. Study-level findings and limits: Abundant beta clonotypes from cord blood had fewer insertions, unlike memory repertoires, which showed none. Alpha sequences that were out-of-frame and twin-shared showed an excess of low generation probability.

The CDR3 spans 13 residues. Trimming removed 7 bases from V and 6 bases from J, with 13 bases in between. Germline assignment: CDR1 MDHEN and CDR2 SYDVKM. With template switching, a universal primer site was added, and the cDNA carried unique molecular identifiers. A single record per CDR3 protein comes from TCRdb applying MiXCR to the 5' RACE reads. The repertoire includes about 890,000 distinct CDR3 sequences, roughly an eighth of them detected once, and 1.5% to 2% sits in the top ten. To note about this clonotype: The antigen remains undetermined.

A further study also used this sample, focusing on yellow fever vaccine responses in identical twins. That paper adds: Twins reportedly mounted vaccine T cell responses that seemed partly convergent, partly personalized.

Sequencing was done on a sample of PBMCs. The sequence came from a woman between 18 and 30 years old in good health. J is TRBJ2-1 and V is TRBV28; maybe TRBD2 (5 bases). The CDR3 is CASTIEGSNEQFF. The CDR3 nucleotides read TGTGCCAGCACCATCGAAGGGAGCAATGAGCAGTTCTTC.